This record concerns one T cell receptor beta chain sequence. Its antigen is undetermined. The V segment lost 0 bases and the J segment 4 bases; nucleotides outside the gene matches: 4. The CDR3 sequence is 15 residues long. CDR1 is SGHDT, CDR2 YYEEEE, per germline. Data came from immunoSEQ multiplex PCR; TCRdb stores just in-frame clones and leaves some out. The table lists some 35,000 clones, about 78% of them singletons, with 17% in the top ten. Antigen-specific CD4+ T cells were first expanded with viral peptide pools by the ViraFEST assay and only then sequenced. Isolating CD4+ T cells followed approximately ten days of culture. Convalescent patients had PCR-confirmed SARS-CoV-2 infection between March and December 2020. Every well got 2 million to 2.5 million PBMC, which were grown with around 10 IU/ml IL-2 and 8.5 to 10 ug/ml peptides. A half-volume exchange with IL-2 medium occurred on days 3 and 7.

The data were taken from a study of vaccination effects on CD4 cells after COVID-19. Study in general: A couple of convalescent patients each provided a sample, at 16 days and at one week before vaccination.

General observations from the study: Clonal contraction was marked in infection- and vaccine-induced clones late after vaccination.

This receptor was obtained from a human donor who had a prior SARS-CoV-2 infection. Here the sequenced sample was CD4+ T cells from PBMCs cultured with HCoV-NL63 spike peptides, taken before COVID-19 vaccination. The rearrangement links TRBV5-6 to TRBJ2-3; 8 bases line up with TRBD2. The CDR3 DNA sequence: TGTGCCAGCAGCTTGGTCGGGGGGGAGGCAGATACGCAGTATTTT. It yields the protein CASSLVGGEADTQYF.